This entry lists 25 T cell receptor beta chains sequenced from one sample in a study of blood T cells in healthy people across ages (dated by TCRdb to about 2015). Receptors were amplified or captured by 5' RACE. For sequencing, an Illumina HiSeq 2500 was employed. The second PCR ran for about 6 to 11 cycles and used a J-beta primer mix along with a sample-barcoded 5' primer. Using fastp at Q25 and MiXCR, TCRdb reprocessed the public reads and kept productive beta chains. A single entry per CDR3 protein holds the most common genes and DNA from its merged rows. The sample contains under 2 million distinct CDR3 sequences, roughly a third of them found a single time. Around 10% of the sample is held by the ten biggest clonotypes. Sequenced sample: blood. The receptor source for this set is a woman aged 25 to 39 in good health.

A few counts support this clonotype. This chain links TRBV3-1 with TRBJ2-1; D remains ambiguous. The CDR3 extends over 15 amino acids. V was shortened by 3 bases and J by 0 bases, with 9 bases between the two germline ends. CDR1 is LGHDT, CDR2 YNNKEL, per germline (reference sequence). The CDR3 region has the DNA TGTGCCAGCAGCCATCAAGGTAACTCCTACAATGAGCAGTTCTTC. As protein: CASSHQGNSYNEQFF.

The J gene is TRBJ1-2, the V gene TRBV6-2 or TRBV6-3, with D unresolved. The CDR3 runs to 12 residues. V was clipped by 6 bases and J by 8 bases, with 13 bases between them. Per the germline V gene, CDR1 is MNHEY and CDR2 is SVGEGT. Here the CDR3 DNA reads TGTGCCAGCAGCTCGGTGGTAGACGGCTACACCTTC. Translation: CASSSVVDGYTF.

This clonotype has ten or more counts. The CDR3 bases are TGCAGTGTAGTGACCAATGAGCAGTTCTTC. Encoded protein: CSVVTNEQFF. The genes are TRBV20-1 and TRBJ2-1, with no clear D. Germline loops: CDR1 DFQATT, CDR2 SNEGSKA (reference sequence). CDR3 length: 10 amino acids. Trimming took off 7 bases at V and 6 bases at J, with 7 bases between the two ends.

This clonotype was observed a few times. V is TRBV20-1 and J is TRBJ2-3; TRBD2 agrees at 7 bases. The CDR3 contains 14 residues. Germline lookup yields CDR1 DFQATT and CDR2 SNEGSKA (reference sequence). Trimming removed 3 bases from V and 4 bases from J; junction bases left unmatched: 7. The CDR3 DNA reads TGCAGTGCTAGGGACGCGGGGGAGTCAGATACGCAGTATTTT. It translates to CSARDAGESDTQYF.

This clonotype showed up just a few times. V usage is TRBV28 and J usage is TRBJ2-5; no clear D gene. The J call may be faulty, since TRBJ2-7 better matches the DNA end. The CDR3 has 13 residues. Germline CDR1 and CDR2: MDHEN and SYDVKM. CDR3 protein: CASSSGPHHEQYF. CDR3 DNA sequence: TGTGCCAGCAGCTCCGGACCCCACCACGAGCAGTACTTC.

In its sample, this clonotype was seen a few times. This chain uses TRBV29-1 with TRBJ1-4; weak D call: TRBD1 (6 bases). CDR1 and CDR2 from the germline V gene are SQVTM and ANQGSEA. V was clipped by 1 base and J by 8 bases, with 8 bases between them. This CDR3 has 12 residues. This CDR3 reads CSVEGGQEKLFF. For the CDR3, the DNA is TGCAGCGTTGAAGGGGGGCAAGAAAAACTGTTTTTT.

The chain combines TRBV6-5 with TRBJ2-2; D assignment may be TRBD1 or TRBD2 (5 bases each). This CDR3 has 17 residues. Trimming removed 1 base at V and 3 bases at J, with 15 bases between. The V gene's germline CDR1 is MNHEY and CDR2 SVGAGI. As DNA, the CDR3 is TGTGCCAGCAGTTACTTCGGCCGGGGCATAGACACCGGGGAGCTGTTTTTT. This gives the protein CASSYFGRGIDTGELFF.

A word on this clonotype: One base away lies a much larger clone, so this may be a sequencing read error. The V call is TRBV3-1, the J call TRBJ2-5; no clear D gene. The end of the DNA aligns better with TRBJ2-7, so the J call may be wrong. The CDR3 spans 13 residues. In germline, CDR1 is LGHDT, CDR2 YNNKEL (reference sequence). The CDR3 is CASSHRVLYEQYF. DNA of the CDR3: TGTGCCAGCAGCCATCGGGTTCTCTACGAGCAGTACTTC.

The DNA for the CDR3 is TGTGCCGGGACCGACAGCATTTTTGGCGGCTACACCTTC. It codes for CAGTDSIFGGYTF. The chain couples TRBV10-3 to TRBJ1-2, with a tentative D call TRBD1 (5 bases). The CDR3 runs 13 residues. Germline loops: CDR1 ENHRY, CDR2 SYGVKD. V shed 11 bases and J shed 8 bases, with 21 bases lying between them.

This rearrangement joins TRBV29-1 to TRBJ1-2; TRBD1 matches 9 bases. Per the germline V gene, CDR1 is SQVTM and CDR2 is ANQGSEA. The V gene end was trimmed by 4 bases and the J gene end by 7 bases; junction bases not matched to a gene: 7. This CDR3 comprises 13 residues. CDR3 protein: CSVGDREEGGYTF. The CDR3 region has the DNA TGCAGCGTTGGGGACAGGGAAGAGGGTGGCTACACCTTC.

This chain joins TRBV7-9 and TRBJ1-1, with a weak D call TRBD1 (6 bases). Deletions cut 5 bases from V and 1 base from J, with 11 bases between. The germline CDR1 and CDR2 sequences are SEHNR and FQNEAQ (reference sequence). The CDR3 contains 14 residues. The DNA of the CDR3 is TGTGCCAGCAGCCGGGACATATCGAACACTGAAGCTTTCTTT. It translates to CASSRDISNTEAFF. Based on the CDR3 plus reference TRBV7-9 and TRBJ1-1, the full variable domain is DTGVSQNPRHKITKRGQNVTFRCDPISEHNRLYWYRQTLGQGPEFLTYFQNEAQLEKSRLLSDRFSAERPKGSFSTLEIQRTEQGDSAMYLCASSRDISNTEAFFGQGTRLTVV.

The chain is built from TRBV20-1 and TRBJ2-5, with 7 bases lining up with TRBD1. CDR3 length: 11 residues. V was clipped by 7 bases and J by 6 bases; unmatched bases: 5. Per germline, CDR1 DFQATT and CDR2 SNEGSKA (reference sequence). The CDR3 DNA follows: TGCAGTGTCACGACAGGGCAGACCCAGTACTTC. Translated, it gives CSVTTGQTQYF.

This clonotype has more than one count but fewer than ten. The chain employs TRBV11-2 and TRBJ2-3; 9 nucleotides agree with TRBD2. The CDR3 has 17 residues. J gave up 2 bases and V 1 base, and 7 bases lay outside the gene matches. Germline assignment: CDR1 SGHAT and CDR2 FQNNGV. CDR3 DNA sequence: TGTGCCAGCAGCTTAGGGGCCCCGGGACTAGCCACAGATACGCAGTATTTT. Encoded protein: CASSLGAPGLATDTQYF.

The chain carries TRBV5-1 and TRBJ2-1; perhaps TRBD1 as D (6 bases). The CDR3 totals 14 residues. The germline CDR1 and CDR2 sequences are SGHRS and YFSETQ. V was clipped by 3 bases and J by 4 bases, with 11 bases between them. This CDR3 is CASSSGTHYNEQFF. The CDR3 region has the DNA TGCGCCAGCAGCTCCGGGACACATTACAATGAGCAGTTCTTC.

The CDR3 is CASSQDQNQPQHF. The CDR3 DNA sequence: TGCGCCAGCAGCCAGGACCAGAATCAGCCCCAGCATTTT. This chain links TRBV5-1 with TRBJ1-5; D is uncertain. Germline V gene lookup returns CDR1 SGHRS and CDR2 YFSETQ. V was trimmed by 4 bases and J by 4 bases, leaving 9 bases between them. The CDR3 has 13 amino acids.

There are a few counts of this clonotype. This chain uses TRBV7-9 with TRBJ2-3; tentatively, D is TRBD2 (7 bases). This CDR3 is built from 16 residues. V lost 3 bases and J 7 bases, leaving 20 bases between the germline ends. CDR1 is SEHNR, CDR2 FQNEAQ, per germline (reference sequence). CDR3 nucleotides: TGTGCCAGCAGCTTCCCTACGGACGGGGGGCGGAATACGCAGTATTTT. Translation gives CASSFPTDGGRNTQYF. The full variable domain, with the rest looked up from reference TRBV7-9 and TRBJ2-3, is DTGVSQNPRHKITKRGQNVTFRCDPISEHNRLYWYRQTLGQGPEFLTYFQNEAQLEKSRLLSDRFSAERPKGSFSTLEIQRTEQGDSAMYLCASSFPTDGGRNTQYFGPGTRLTVL.

This chain uses TRBV20-1 with TRBJ2-3, with 14 positions matching TRBD2. The V segment lost 5 bases and the J segment 3 bases; nucleotides outside the gene matches: 7. The CDR3 length is 16 residues. CDR1 and CDR2 (germline): DFQATT, SNEGSKA (reference sequence). CDR3 sequence reads: CSAPGGLAGVTDTQYF. The CDR3 nucleotides are TGCAGTGCTCCTGGGGGACTAGCGGGGGTAACAGATACGCAGTATTTT.

This clonotype was detected many times. The chain couples TRBV5-1 to TRBJ2-3; TRBD1 aligns across 7 bases. J lost 7 bases, V lost 0 bases, and 2 bases had no gene match. The CDR3 runs to 13 residues. Germline loops: CDR1 SGHRS, CDR2 YFSETQ. The CDR3 DNA reads TGCGCCAGCAGCTTGGACAGGGGACATACGCAGTATTTT. This translates into CASSLDRGHTQYF.

The rearrangement joins TRBV30 to TRBJ2-7; no clear D. This CDR3 spans 12 amino acids. V dropped 4 bases and J dropped 2 bases, with 9 bases sitting between them. From germline, CDR1 is GTSNPN and CDR2 SVGIG (reference sequence). DNA of the CDR3: TGTGCCTGGATGGCGGCAACCTACGAGCAGTACTTC. Its protein is CAWMAATYEQYF.

The V call is TRBV3-1, the J call TRBJ2-5, with TRBD1 identical over 10 bases. CDR1 and CDR2 from the germline V gene are LGHDT and YNNKEL (reference sequence). The CDR3 contains 15 residues. After removal of 1 base from V and 4 bases from J, the junction contained 3 bases not matched to a gene. The CDR3 sequence is CASSQGDRGAETQYF. DNA of the CDR3: TGTGCCAGCAGCCAAGGGGACAGGGGAGCAGAGACCCAGTACTTC.

The V call is TRBV6-1, the J call TRBJ2-3; 8 bases align to TRBD2. V lost 5 bases, J lost 6 bases, and 16 bases stayed unmatched. Per the germline V gene, CDR1 is MNHNS and CDR2 is SASEGT. The CDR3 extends over 17 amino acids. CDR3 nucleotide sequence: TGTGCCAGCAGTCGAAGCGGTAACGGGAGGGCCATGGATACGCAGTATTTT. Translating gives CASSRSGNGRAMDTQYF.

This clonotype was seen more than once but under ten times. The V and J genes are TRBV12-5 and TRBJ2-3, with TRBD2 matching over 8 bases. This CDR3 has 16 amino acids. The V and J ends lost 6 bases and 2 bases, in that order; junction bases with no gene match: 10. Germline-derived CDR1 and CDR2 are LGHNT and FRNRAP. The CDR3 here is CASGLGTRDNTDTQYF. DNA for the CDR3: TGTGCTAGTGGCCTAGGGACTAGGGATAACACAGATACGCAGTATTTT.

The rearrangement joins TRBV12-3 or TRBV12-4 to TRBJ1-3, with D uncertain. The ends were cut back, 1 base at V and 4 bases at J, with 8 bases in the middle. This CDR3 comprises 14 residues. CDR3: CASSLGVGGNTIYF. The CDR3 DNA reads as TGTGCCAGCAGTTTAGGGGTAGGAGGAAACACCATATATTTT.

At least ten counts were recorded for this clonotype. The chain links TRBV20-1 to TRBJ2-3, with 10 bases identical to TRBD2. Germline V gives CDR1 DFQATT, CDR2 SNEGSKA (reference sequence). J was trimmed by 7 bases and V by 4 bases; bases with no gene match: 8. This CDR3 comprises 14 residues. Written as DNA, the CDR3 is TGCAGTGCTAAGCCCCTAGCGGGAGAATATACGCAGTATTTT. As protein: CSAKPLAGEYTQYF.

The rearrangement joins TRBV7-3 to TRBJ1-5, with D unresolved. Germline V CDR1 and CDR2: SGHTA, FQGTGA. This CDR3 contains 13 residues. Trimming took off 4 bases at V and 5 bases at J, with 9 bases between the two ends. The CDR3 DNA is TGTGCCAGCAGCTGTAGGGTTGATCAGCCCCAGCATTTT. Its translation: CASSCRVDQPQHF.